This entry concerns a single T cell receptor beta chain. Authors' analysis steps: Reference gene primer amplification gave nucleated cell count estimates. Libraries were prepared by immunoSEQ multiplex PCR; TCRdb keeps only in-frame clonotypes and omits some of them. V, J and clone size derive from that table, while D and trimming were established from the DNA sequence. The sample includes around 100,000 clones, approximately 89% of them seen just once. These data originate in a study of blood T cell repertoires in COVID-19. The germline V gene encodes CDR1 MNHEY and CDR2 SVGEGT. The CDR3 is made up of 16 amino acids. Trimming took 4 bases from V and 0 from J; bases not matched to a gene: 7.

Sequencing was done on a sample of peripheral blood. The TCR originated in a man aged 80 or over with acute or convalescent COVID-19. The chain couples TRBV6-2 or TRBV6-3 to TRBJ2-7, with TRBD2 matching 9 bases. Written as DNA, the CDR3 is TGTGCCAGCAGTTCCTTCCTGACTAGCGGCTCCTACGAGCAGTACTTC. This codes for CASSSFLTSGSYEQYF.